This T cell receptor beta chain stems from a study of T-cell reconstitution after alpha-beta-depleted transplantation in children. Using unique molecular identifiers, the investigators prepared the TCRbeta library. TCRdb analysed the PCR reads with MiXCR anew, one entry per CDR3 protein. Of 350,000 to 400,000 distinct CDR3 sequences listed, approximately 12% are singletons. The CDR3 sequence is 15 residues long. The germline V gene encodes CDR1 LGHNA and CDR2 YSLEER. The V segment lost 0 bases and the J segment 4 bases; nucleotides outside the gene matches: 5. Many counts were recorded for this clonotype.

The sample consisted of PBMCs, taken from the stem cell graft. The receptor's source is a human donor who donated a stem cell graft to a child with Fanconi anemia. The V call is TRBV4-3, the J call TRBJ1-1; 7 bases agree with TRBD1. CDR3 DNA: TGCGCCAGCAGCCAAGATAGGGGGGACAGCACTGAAGCTTTCTTT. Amino acid sequence: CASSQDRGDSTEAFF.